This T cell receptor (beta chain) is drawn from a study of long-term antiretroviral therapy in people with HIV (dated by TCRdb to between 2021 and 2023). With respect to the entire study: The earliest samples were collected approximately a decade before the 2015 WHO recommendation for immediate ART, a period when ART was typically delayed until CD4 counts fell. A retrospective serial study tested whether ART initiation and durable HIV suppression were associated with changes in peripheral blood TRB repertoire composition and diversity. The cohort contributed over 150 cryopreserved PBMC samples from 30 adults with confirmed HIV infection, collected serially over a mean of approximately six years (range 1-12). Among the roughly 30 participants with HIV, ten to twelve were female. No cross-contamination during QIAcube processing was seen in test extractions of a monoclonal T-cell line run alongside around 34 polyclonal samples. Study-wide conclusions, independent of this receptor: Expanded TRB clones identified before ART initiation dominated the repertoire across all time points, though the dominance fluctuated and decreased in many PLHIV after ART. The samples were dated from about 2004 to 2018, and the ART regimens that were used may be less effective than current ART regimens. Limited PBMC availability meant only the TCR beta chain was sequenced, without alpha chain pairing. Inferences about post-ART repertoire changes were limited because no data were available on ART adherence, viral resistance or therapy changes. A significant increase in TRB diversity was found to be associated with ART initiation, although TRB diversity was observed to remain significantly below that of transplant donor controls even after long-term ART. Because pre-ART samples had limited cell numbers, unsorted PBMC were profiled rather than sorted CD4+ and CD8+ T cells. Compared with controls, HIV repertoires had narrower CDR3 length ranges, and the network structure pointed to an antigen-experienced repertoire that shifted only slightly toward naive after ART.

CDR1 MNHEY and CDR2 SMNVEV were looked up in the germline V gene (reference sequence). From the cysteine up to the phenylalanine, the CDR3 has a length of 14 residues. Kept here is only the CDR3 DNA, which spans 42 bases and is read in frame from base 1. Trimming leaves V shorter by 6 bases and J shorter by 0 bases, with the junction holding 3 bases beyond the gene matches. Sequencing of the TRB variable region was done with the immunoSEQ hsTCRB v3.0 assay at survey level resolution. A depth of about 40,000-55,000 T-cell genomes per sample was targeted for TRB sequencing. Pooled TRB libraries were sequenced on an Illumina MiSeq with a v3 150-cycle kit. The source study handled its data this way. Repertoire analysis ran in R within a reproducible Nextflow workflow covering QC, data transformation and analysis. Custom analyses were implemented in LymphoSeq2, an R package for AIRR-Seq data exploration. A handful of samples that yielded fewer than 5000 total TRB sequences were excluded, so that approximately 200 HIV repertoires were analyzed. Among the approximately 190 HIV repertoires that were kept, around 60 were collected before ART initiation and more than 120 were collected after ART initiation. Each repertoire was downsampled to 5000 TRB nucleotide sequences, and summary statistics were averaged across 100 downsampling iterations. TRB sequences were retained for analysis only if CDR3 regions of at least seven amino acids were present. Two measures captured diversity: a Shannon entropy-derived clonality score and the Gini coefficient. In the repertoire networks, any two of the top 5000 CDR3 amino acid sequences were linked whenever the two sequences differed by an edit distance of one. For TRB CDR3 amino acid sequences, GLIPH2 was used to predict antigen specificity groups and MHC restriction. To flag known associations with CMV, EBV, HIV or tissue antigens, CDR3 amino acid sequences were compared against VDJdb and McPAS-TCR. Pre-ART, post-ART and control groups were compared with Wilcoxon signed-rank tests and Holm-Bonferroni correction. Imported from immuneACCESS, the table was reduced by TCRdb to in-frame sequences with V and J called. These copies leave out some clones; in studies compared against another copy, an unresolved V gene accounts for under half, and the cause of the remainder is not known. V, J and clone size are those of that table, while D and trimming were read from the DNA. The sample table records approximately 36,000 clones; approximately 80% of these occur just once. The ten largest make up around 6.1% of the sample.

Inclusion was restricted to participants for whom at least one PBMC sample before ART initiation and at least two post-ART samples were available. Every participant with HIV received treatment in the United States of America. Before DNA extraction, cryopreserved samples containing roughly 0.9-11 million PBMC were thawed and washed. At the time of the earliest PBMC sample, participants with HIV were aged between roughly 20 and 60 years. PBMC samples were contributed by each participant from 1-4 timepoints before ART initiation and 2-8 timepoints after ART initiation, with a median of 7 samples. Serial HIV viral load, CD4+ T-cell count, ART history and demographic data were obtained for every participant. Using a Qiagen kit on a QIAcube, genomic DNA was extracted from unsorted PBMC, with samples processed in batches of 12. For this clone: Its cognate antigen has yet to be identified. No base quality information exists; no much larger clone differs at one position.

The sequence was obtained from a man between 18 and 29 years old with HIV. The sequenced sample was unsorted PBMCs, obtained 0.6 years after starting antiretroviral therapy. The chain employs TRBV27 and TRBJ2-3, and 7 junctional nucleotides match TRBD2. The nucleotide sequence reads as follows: TGTGCCAGCAGATCTAGCGGTAGCACAGATACGCAGTATTTT. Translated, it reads CASRSSGSTDTQYF.